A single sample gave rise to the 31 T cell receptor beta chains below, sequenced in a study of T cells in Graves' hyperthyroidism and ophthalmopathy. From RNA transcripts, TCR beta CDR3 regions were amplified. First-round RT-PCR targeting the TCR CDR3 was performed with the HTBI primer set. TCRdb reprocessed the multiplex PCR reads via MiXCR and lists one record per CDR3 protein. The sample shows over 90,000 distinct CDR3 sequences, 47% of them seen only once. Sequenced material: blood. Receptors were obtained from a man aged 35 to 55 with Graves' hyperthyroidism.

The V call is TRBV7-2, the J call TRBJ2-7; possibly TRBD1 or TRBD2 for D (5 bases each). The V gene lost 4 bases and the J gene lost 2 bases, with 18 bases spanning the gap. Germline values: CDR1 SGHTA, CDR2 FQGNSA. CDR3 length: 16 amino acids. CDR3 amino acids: CASSYRVGAITYEQYF. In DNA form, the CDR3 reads TGTGCCAGCAGCTACCGAGTCGGGGCCATCACCTACGAGCAGTACTTC. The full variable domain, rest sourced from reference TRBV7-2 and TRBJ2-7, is GAGVSQSPSNKVTEKGKDVELRCDPISGHTALYWYRQSLGQGLEFLIYFQGNSAPDKSGLPSDRFSAERTGGSVSTLTIQRTQQEDSAVYLCASSYRVGAITYEQYFGPGTRLTVT.

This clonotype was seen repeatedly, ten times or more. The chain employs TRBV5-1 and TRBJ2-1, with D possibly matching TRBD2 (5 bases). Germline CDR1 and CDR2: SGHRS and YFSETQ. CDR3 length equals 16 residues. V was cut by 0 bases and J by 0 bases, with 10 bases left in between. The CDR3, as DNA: TGCGCCAGCAGCTTGGGAGCGGCGAGCTCCTACAATGAGCAGTTCTTC. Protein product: CASSLGAASSYNEQFF.

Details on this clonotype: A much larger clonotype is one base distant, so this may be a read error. DNA for the CDR3: TGCAGCGCCGGGGGGGGGGCGACGGTGGAGACCCAGTACTTC. Translated: CSAGGGATVETQYF. The chain links TRBV29-1 to TRBJ2-5; 8 nucleotides match TRBD2. Germline V gene lookup returns CDR1 SQVTM and CDR2 ANQGSEA. The ends lost 7 bases at V and 5 bases at J; junction bases unmatched: 12. This CDR3 is built from 14 residues.

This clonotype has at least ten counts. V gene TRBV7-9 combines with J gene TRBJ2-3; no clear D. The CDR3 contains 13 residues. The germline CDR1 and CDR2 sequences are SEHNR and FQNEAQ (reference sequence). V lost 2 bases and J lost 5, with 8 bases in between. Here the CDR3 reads CASSLQVGDTQYF. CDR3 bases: TGTGCCAGCAGCTTACAGGTTGGAGATACGCAGTATTTT.

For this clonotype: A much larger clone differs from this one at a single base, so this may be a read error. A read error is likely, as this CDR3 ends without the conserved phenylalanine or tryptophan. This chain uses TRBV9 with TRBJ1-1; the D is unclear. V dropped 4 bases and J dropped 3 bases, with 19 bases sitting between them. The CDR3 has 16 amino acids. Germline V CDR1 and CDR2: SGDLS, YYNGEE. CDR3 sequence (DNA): TGTGCCAGCAGCCCCCGAGGTCTCGATAGCGACACTGAAGCTTTCTTG. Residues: CASSPRGLDSDTEAFL.

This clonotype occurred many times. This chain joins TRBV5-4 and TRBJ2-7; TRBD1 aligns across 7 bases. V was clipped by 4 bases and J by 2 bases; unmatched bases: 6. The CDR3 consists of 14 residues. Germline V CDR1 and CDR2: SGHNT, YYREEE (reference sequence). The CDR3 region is CASSNPGQAYEQYF. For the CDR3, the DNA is TGTGCCAGCAGCAACCCAGGACAGGCCTACGAGCAGTACTTC.

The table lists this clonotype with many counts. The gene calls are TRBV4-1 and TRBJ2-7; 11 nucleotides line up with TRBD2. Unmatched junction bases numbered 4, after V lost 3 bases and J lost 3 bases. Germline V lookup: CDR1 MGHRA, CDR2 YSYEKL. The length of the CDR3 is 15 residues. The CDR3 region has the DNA TGCGCCAGCAGCCACCCCGGGACTAGCGGCTACGAGCAGTACTTC. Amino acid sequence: CASSHPGTSGYEQYF.

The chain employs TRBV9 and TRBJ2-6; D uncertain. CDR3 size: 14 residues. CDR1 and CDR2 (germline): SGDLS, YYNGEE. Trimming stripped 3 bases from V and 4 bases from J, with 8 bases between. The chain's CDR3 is CASSAGRGANVLTF. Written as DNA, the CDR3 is TGTGCCAGCAGCGCCGGGCGGGGGGCCAACGTCCTGACTTTC.

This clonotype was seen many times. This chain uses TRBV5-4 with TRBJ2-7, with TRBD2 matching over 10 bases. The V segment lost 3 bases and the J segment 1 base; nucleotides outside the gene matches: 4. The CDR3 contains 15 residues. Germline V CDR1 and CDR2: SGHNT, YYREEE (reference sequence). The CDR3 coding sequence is TGTGCCAGCAGCTACCTAGCGGGAGATTCCTACGAGCAGTACTTC. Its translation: CASSYLAGDSYEQYF.

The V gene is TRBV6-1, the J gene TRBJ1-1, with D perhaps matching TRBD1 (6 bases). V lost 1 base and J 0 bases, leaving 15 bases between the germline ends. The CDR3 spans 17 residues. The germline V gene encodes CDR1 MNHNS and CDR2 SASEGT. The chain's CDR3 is CASSEVQGGRMNTEAFF. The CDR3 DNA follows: TGTGCCAGCAGTGAAGTACAGGGAGGGAGGATGAACACTGAAGCTTTCTTT.

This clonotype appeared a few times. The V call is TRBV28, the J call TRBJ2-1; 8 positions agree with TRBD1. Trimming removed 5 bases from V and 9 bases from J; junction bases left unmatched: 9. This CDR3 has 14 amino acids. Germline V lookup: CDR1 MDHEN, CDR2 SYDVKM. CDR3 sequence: CASSTQGAQGEQFF. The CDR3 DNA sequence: TGTGCCAGCAGTACTCAGGGGGCCCAGGGTGAGCAGTTCTTC. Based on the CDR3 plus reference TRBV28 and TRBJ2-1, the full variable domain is DVKVTQSSRYLVKRTGEKVFLECVQDMDHENMFWYRQDPGLGLRLIYFSYDVKMKEKGDIPEGYSVSREKKERFSLILESASTNQTSMYLCASSTQGAQGEQFFGPGTRLTVL.

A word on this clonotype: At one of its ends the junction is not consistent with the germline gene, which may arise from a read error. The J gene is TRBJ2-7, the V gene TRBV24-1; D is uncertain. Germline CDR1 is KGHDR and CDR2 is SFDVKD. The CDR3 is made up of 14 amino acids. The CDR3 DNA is TGTGCCAGCAGTAGGACCCTCGGCACCGGGGAGCAGTACTTC. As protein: CASSRTLGTGEQYF.

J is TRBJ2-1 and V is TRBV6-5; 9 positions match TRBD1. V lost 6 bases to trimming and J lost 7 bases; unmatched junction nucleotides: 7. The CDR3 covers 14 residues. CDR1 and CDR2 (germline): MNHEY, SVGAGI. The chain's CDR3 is CASRPDRGGNEQFF. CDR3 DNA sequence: TGTGCCAGCAGGCCTGACAGGGGGGGTAATGAGCAGTTCTTC.

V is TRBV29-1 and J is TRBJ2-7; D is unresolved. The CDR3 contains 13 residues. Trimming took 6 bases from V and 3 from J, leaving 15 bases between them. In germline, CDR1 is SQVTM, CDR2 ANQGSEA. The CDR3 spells CSVANRLSYEQYF. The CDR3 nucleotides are TGCAGCGTCGCAAACCGACTGAGCTACGAGCAGTACTTC.

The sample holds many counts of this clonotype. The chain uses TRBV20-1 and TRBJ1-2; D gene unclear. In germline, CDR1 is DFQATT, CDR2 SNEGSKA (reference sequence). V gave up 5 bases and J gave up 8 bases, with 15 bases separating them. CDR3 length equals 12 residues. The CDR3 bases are TGCAGTGCTCCCCTTATAGCCCGCGGCTACACCTTC. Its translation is CSAPLIARGYTF.

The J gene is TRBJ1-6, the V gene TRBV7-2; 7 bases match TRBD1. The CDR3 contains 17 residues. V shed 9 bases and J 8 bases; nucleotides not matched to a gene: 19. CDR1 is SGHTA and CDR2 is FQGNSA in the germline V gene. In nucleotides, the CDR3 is TGTGCCAGAAGCGCGCGTCGTCAGGGGGTTTCGGATTCACCCCTCCACTTT. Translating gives CARSARRQGVSDSPLHF.

The chain's CDR3 is CASSIVTGEKLFF. The CDR3, as DNA: TGTGCCAGTAGTATTGTAACGGGTGAAAAACTGTTTTTT. The genes are TRBV19 and TRBJ1-4, with D hard to call. Germline CDR1 and CDR2: LNHDA and SQIVND (reference sequence). This CDR3 comprises 13 residues. The germline V and J ends were trimmed by 3 bases and 7 bases, with 9 bases remaining between them. The whole variable domain, remainder taken from reference TRBV19 and TRBJ1-4, is DGGITQSPKYLFRKEGQNVTLSCEQNLNHDAMYWYRQDPGQGLRLIYYSQIVNDFQKGDIAEGYSVSREKKESFPLTVTSAQKNPTAFYLCASSIVTGEKLFFGSGTQLSVL.

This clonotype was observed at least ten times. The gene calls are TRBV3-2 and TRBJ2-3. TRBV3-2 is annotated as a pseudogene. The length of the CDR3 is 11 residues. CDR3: CASSQEDTQYF. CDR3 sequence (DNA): TGTGCCAGCAGCCAAGAAGATACGCAGTATTTT.

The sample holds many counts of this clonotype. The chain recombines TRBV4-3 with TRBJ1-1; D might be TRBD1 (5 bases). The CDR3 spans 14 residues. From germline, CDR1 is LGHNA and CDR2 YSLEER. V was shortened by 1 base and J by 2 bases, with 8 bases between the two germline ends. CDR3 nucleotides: TGCGCCAGCAGCCAAGGCAGGGCTAACACTGAAGCTTTCTTT. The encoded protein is CASSQGRANTEAFF.

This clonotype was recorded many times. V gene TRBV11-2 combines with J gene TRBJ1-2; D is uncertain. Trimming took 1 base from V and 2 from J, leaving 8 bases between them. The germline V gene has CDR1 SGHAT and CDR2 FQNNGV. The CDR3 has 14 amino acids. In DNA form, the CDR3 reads TGTGCCAGCAGCTTAGTACACGGGAACTATGGCTACACCTTC. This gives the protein CASSLVHGNYGYTF.

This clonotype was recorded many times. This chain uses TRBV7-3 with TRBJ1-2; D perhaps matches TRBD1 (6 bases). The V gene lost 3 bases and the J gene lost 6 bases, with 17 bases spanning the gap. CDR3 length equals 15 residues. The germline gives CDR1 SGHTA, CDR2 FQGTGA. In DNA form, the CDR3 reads TGTGCCAGCAGCTTGGGGGGGGGCGCCGGTGATGGCTACACCTTC. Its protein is CASSLGGGAGDGYTF. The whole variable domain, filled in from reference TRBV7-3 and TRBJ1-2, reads GAGVSQTPSNKVTEKGKYVELRCDPISGHTALYWYRQSLGQGPEFLIYFQGTGAADDSGLPNDRFFAVRPEGSVSTLKIQRTERGDSAVYLCASSLGGGAGDGYTFGSGTRLTVV.

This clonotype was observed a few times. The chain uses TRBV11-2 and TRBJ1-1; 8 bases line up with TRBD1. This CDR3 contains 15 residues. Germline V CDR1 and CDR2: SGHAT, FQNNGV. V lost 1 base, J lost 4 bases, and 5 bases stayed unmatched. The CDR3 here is CASSLVGTGGTEAFF. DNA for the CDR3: TGTGCCAGCAGCTTAGTGGGGACAGGTGGCACTGAAGCTTTCTTT. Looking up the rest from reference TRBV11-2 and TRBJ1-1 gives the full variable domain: EAGVAQSPRYKIIEKRQSVAFWCNPISGHATLYWYQQILGQGPKLLIQFQNNGVVDDSQLPKDRFSAERLKGVDSTLKIQPAKLEDSAVYLCASSLVGTGGTEAFFGQGTRLTVV.

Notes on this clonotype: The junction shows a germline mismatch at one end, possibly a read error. The CDR3 sequence is CAIGGQDPNEKLVF. CDR3 coding DNA: TGTGCCATCGGGGGACAGGACCCCAATGAAAAGCTGGTTTTT. The rearrangement links TRBV10-3 to TRBJ1-5; 8 bases are a match to TRBD1. CDR3 length equals 14 residues. Germline CDR1 is ENHRY and CDR2 is SYGVKD.

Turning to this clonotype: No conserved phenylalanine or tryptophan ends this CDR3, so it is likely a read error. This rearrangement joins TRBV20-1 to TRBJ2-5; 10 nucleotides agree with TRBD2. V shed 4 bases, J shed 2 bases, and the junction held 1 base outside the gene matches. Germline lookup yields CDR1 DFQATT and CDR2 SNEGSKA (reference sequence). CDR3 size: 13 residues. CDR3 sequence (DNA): TGCAGTGCTACTAGCGGGGGACAAGAGACCCAGTACTCC. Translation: CSATSGGQETQYS.

The DNA for the CDR3 is TGCGCCAGCAGTGAGCCTAGCGGGGCCTACGAGCAGTACTTC. This sequence encodes CASSEPSGAYEQYF. The V and J genes are TRBV10-2 and TRBJ2-7, with 9 nucleotides matching TRBD2. The CDR3 contains 14 residues. Germline lookup yields CDR1 WSHSY and CDR2 SAAADI. V lost 2 bases and J lost 2; bases outside the gene matches: 1.

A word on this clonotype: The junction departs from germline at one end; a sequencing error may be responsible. This CDR3 reads CASSYLTSGGYNEQSF. DNA of the CDR3: TGTGCCAGCAGCTATTTGACTAGCGGCGGATACAATGAGCAGTCCTTC. The rearrangement links TRBV3-1 to TRBJ2-1, with 9 bases that match TRBD2. Germline loops: CDR1 LGHDT, CDR2 YNNKEL (reference sequence). The CDR3 loop spans 16 amino acids.

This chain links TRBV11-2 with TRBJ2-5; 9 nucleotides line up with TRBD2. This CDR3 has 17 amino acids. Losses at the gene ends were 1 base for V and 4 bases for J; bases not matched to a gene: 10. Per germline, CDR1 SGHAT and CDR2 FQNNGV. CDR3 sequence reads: CASSLVREVAGVETQYF. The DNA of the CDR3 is TGTGCCAGCAGCTTAGTTCGGGAGGTAGCGGGGGTAGAGACCCAGTACTTC. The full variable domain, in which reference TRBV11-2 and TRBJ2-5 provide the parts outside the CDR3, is EAGVAQSPRYKIIEKRQSVAFWCNPISGHATLYWYQQILGQGPKLLIQFQNNGVVDDSQLPKDRFSAERLKGVDSTLKIQPAKLEDSAVYLCASSLVREVAGVETQYFGPGTRLLVL.

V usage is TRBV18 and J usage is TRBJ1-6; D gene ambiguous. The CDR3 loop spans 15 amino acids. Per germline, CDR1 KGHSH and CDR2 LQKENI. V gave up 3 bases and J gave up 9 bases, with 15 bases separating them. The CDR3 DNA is TGTGCCAGCTCACCGGAGCCCCCCGGTCCTTCACCCCTCCACTTT. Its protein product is CASSPEPPGPSPLHF.

Here the CDR3 reads CASSPGGAGGYTF. The CDR3 coding sequence is TGTGCCAGCAGCCCCGGGGGGGCGGGGGGCTACACCTTC. The V gene is TRBV9, the J gene TRBJ1-2, with D maybe TRBD1 (6 bases). Deletions cut 4 bases from V and 8 bases from J, with 15 bases between. The CDR3 totals 13 residues. Germline V lookup: CDR1 SGDLS, CDR2 YYNGEE.

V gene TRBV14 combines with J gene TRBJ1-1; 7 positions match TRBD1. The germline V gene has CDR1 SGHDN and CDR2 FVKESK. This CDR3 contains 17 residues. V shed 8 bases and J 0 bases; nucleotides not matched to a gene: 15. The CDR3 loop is CASSTGQGGIVNTEAFF. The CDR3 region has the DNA TGTGCCAGCTCCACCGGCCAGGGGGGAATCGTGAACACTGAAGCTTTCTTT. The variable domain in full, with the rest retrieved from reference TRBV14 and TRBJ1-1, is EAGVTQFPSHSVIEKGQTVTLRCDPISGHDNLYWYRRVMGKEIKFLLHFVKESKQDESGMPNNRFLAERTGGTYSTLKVQPAELEDSGVYFCASSTGQGGIVNTEAFFGQGTRLTVV.

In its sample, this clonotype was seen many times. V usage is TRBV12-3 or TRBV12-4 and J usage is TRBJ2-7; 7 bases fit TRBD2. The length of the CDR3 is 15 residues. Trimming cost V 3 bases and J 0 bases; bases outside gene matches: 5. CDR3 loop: CASSFHGGGSYEQYF. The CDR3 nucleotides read TGTGCCAGCAGTTTTCACGGCGGGGGCTCCTACGAGCAGTACTTC.